Below, 22 T cell receptor beta chains from the same sample are listed, as sequenced in a study of a mutant IDH1 vaccine in newly diagnosed glioma. Time point: week 11, during vaccination. Topical imiquimod was applied with each vaccine dose, which held 300 ug of mutant IDH1 20-mer peptide. Sequencing was performed with immunoSEQ multiplex PCR; in TCRdb, only in-frame clones are kept and a portion is missing. The table has 110,000 or so clones, about 90% seen once; the top ten hold roughly 0.65%. Their antigen targets remain unknown. The specimen comprised PBMCs, sampled from a glioma patient whose treatment included an IDH1 peptide vaccine. Receptors were obtained from a woman between 45 and 65 years old with glioma.

V and J are TRBV6-4 and TRBJ2-3; 8 nucleotides match TRBD2. CDR1 is MRHNA, CDR2 SNTAGT, per germline. CDR3 length: 15 amino acids. The junction had 4 bases not matched to a gene; V was cut back by 5 bases and J by 0 bases. CDR3 loop: CASSFSGTSTDTQYF. CDR3 coding DNA: TGTGCCAGCAGTTTTAGCGGGACGAGCACAGATACGCAGTATTTT.

A remark on this clone: A clone one base away is much larger, so this may be a read error. The J gene is TRBJ2-5, the V gene TRBV4-1; D ambiguous. Trimming took off 0 bases at V and 2 bases at J, with 4 bases between the two ends. This CDR3 region has 13 residues. Per the germline V gene, CDR1 is MGHRA and CDR2 is YSYEKL. CDR3 in DNA: TGCGCCAGCAGCCAAGAGGTTCAAGAGACCCAGTACTTC. Protein product: CASSQEVQETQYF.

The V and J genes are TRBV5-5 and TRBJ1-4; D uncertain. CDR3 size: 14 residues. The germline CDR1 and CDR2 sequences are SGHKS and YYEKEE (reference sequence). Trimming pared 4 bases from V and 8 bases from J, leaving 15 bases between. The CDR3 is CASSRALLGEKLFF. In nucleotides, the CDR3 is TGTGCCAGCAGCCGGGCACTACTTGGGGAAAAACTGTTTTTT.

The rearrangement links TRBV5-1 to TRBJ2-5; the D gene is possibly TRBD2 (6 bases). Trimming took off 0 bases at V and 5 bases at J, with 14 bases between the two ends. CDR3 length: 15 residues. From germline, CDR1 is SGHRS and CDR2 YFSETQ. The CDR3 nucleotides are TGCGCCAGCAGCTTGGCCTTAGCGGAGGGGGAGACCCAGTACTTC. It codes for CASSLALAEGETQYF.

The genes are TRBV7-9 and TRBJ1-3; D unresolved. Trimming stripped 5 bases from V and 0 bases from J, with 11 bases between. Germline CDR1 SEHNR, CDR2 FQNEAQ (reference sequence). The CDR3 runs 15 residues. In DNA form, the CDR3 reads TGTGCCAGCAGCCCCCCGGGCTTCTCTGGAAACACCATATATTTT. Translating gives CASSPPGFSGNTIYF.

The chain couples TRBV27 to TRBJ2-5, with 10 bases identical to TRBD1. This CDR3 spans 17 amino acids. Germline V gene lookup returns CDR1 MNHEY and CDR2 SMNVEV (reference sequence). V trimming: 3 bases; J trimming: 4 bases; junction bases outside the gene matches: 11. The CDR3 spells CASSLEFRTGGRETQYF. The DNA for the CDR3 is TGTGCCAGCAGTTTGGAGTTTCGGACAGGGGGTAGAGAGACCCAGTACTTC.

V is TRBV6-1 and J is TRBJ1-2; maybe TRBD1 (6 bases). Germline V lookup: CDR1 MNHNS, CDR2 SASEGT. The CDR3 is 15 amino acids. Trimming shortened V by 3 bases and J by 4 bases, and 15 bases separated the two germline ends. The CDR3 protein is CASSEWTDVSYGYTF. The CDR3 coding sequence is TGTGCCAGCAGTGAGTGGACAGACGTATCCTATGGCTACACCTTC.

CDR3 sequence reads: CASSLQTSGDNEQFF. CDR3 DNA: TGTGCCAGCAGCTTGCAGACTAGCGGAGACAATGAGCAGTTCTTC. V gene TRBV7-3 combines with J gene TRBJ2-1, with TRBD2 matching over 9 bases. Germline-derived CDR1 and CDR2 are SGHTA and FQGTGA. The J segment lost 5 bases and the V segment lost 3 bases, leaving 5 bases of the junction unmatched. This CDR3 has 15 residues.

The chain joins TRBV6-6 to TRBJ1-4, with D maybe TRBD1 (5 bases). V shed 1 base and J shed 8 bases, with 11 bases lying between them. The CDR3 loop spans 14 amino acids. Germline lookup yields CDR1 MNHNY and CDR2 SVGAGI (reference sequence). CDR3 sequence reads: CASSYLNRNEKLFF. The DNA for the CDR3 is TGTGCCAGCAGTTACTTAAACAGGAACGAAAAACTGTTTTTT.

V is TRBV10-3 and J is TRBJ2-7; D might be TRBD1 (5 bases). This CDR3 has 14 amino acids. The germline V gene has CDR1 ENHRY and CDR2 SYGVKD. Between the trimmed V and J ends, which lost 5 bases and 4 bases, there was a span of 15 bases. The CDR3 bases are TGTGCCATCAGTCAGGACACTCCCTCTTACGAGCAGTACTTC. Translation: CAISQDTPSYEQYF.

J is TRBJ1-2 and V is TRBV28, with 7 bases identical to TRBD1. Germline CDR1 and CDR2: MDHEN and SYDVKM. The CDR3 sequence is 14 residues long. Trimming removed 6 bases from V and 2 bases from J; junction bases left unmatched: 6. The CDR3 loop is CASSRRDSNYGYTF. In DNA form, the CDR3 reads TGTGCCAGCAGCCGGAGGGACAGCAACTATGGCTACACCTTC.

This chain connects TRBV7-9 to TRBJ2-7; 8 nucleotides match TRBD2. V lost 6 bases to trimming and J lost 5 bases; unmatched junction nucleotides: 9. The CDR3 sequence is 14 residues long. Germline V gene data show CDR1 as SEHNR and CDR2 as FQNEAQ (reference sequence). The CDR3 DNA sequence: TGTGCCAGCAGTGGGGTAAGCGGGAGAGACGAGCAGTACTTC. Protein sequence: CASSGVSGRDEQYF.

The genes are TRBV7-9 and TRBJ2-2, with 9 bases lining up with TRBD2. Germline V lookup: CDR1 SEHNR, CDR2 FQNEAQ (reference sequence). The CDR3 runs 16 residues. Trimming removed 5 bases from V and 7 bases from J; junction bases left unmatched: 11. CDR3 protein: CASSLGREGRDGELFF. The CDR3 nucleotides are TGTGCCAGCAGCCTGGGGCGGGAGGGCCGCGACGGGGAGCTGTTTTTT.

The chain combines TRBV11-2 with TRBJ2-5; D gene unclear. The germline V gene encodes CDR1 SGHAT and CDR2 FQNNGV. The ends were cut back, 5 bases at V and 5 bases at J, with 12 bases in the middle. This CDR3 comprises 13 residues. The CDR3 here is CASSPRTGETQYF. In nucleotides, the CDR3 is TGTGCCAGCAGCCCCCGGACCGGCGAGACCCAGTACTTC.

This clone was observed a few times. This chain connects TRBV7-9 to TRBJ2-1; D uncertain. Germline CDR1 and CDR2: SEHNR and FQNEAQ (reference sequence). CDR3 length: 11 residues. Trimming took off 6 bases at V and 7 bases at J, with 7 bases between the two ends. The CDR3, as DNA: TGTGCCAGCAGAACTGAGAATGAGCAGTTCTTC. It codes for CASRTENEQFF.

The V call is TRBV11-2, the J call TRBJ2-7; the match to TRBD1 covers 10 bases. Germline-derived CDR1 and CDR2 are SGHAT and FQNNGV. The J segment lost 7 bases and the V segment lost 5 bases, leaving 8 bases of the junction unmatched. The CDR3 spans 14 residues. CDR3 sequence reads: CASSLLTGGHEQYF. CDR3 DNA sequence: TGTGCCAGCAGCCTACTGACAGGGGGCCATGAGCAGTACTTC.

This chain joins TRBV9 and TRBJ1-4; D is perhaps TRBD1 (6 bases). The CDR3 contains 17 residues. CDR1 and CDR2 (germline): SGDLS, YYNGEE. Deletions cut 0 bases from V and 2 bases from J, with 14 bases between. CDR3 DNA: TGTGCCAGCAGCGTAGGGACAGTAGGAATGACTAATGAAAAACTGTTTTTT. Translation gives CASSVGTVGMTNEKLFF.

This clone was recorded once. The chain is built from TRBV2 and TRBJ2-7; 10 bases match TRBD2. In germline, CDR1 is SNHLY, CDR2 FYNNEI. Unmatched junction bases numbered 7, after V lost 0 bases and J lost 5 bases. The CDR3 length is 16 residues. DNA for the CDR3: TGTGCCAGCAGTGAAGCGCGGGTAGCGGGAGGCGACGAGCAGTACTTC. Its translation is CASSEARVAGGDEQYF.

The CDR3 DNA reads as TGCGCCAGCAGCTTGGAGGGGTTAACCTACAATGAGCAGTTCTTC. It specifies CASSLEGLTYNEQFF. The chain combines TRBV5-1 with TRBJ2-1; perhaps TRBD1 as D (5 bases). The CDR3 totals 15 residues. The V end was cut by 0 bases, the J end by 2 bases, with 9 bases between. Germline lookup yields CDR1 SGHRS and CDR2 YFSETQ.

The gene calls are TRBV19 and TRBJ1-2; 8 bases align to TRBD1. V shed 5 bases and J 6 bases; nucleotides not matched to a gene: 11. The V gene's germline CDR1 is LNHDA and CDR2 SQIVND (reference sequence). The CDR3 runs 15 residues. The CDR3 region is CASSVLPGQADGYTF. The DNA of the CDR3 is TGTGCCAGTAGTGTACTCCCGGGACAGGCAGATGGCTACACCTTC.

The chain carries TRBV7-9 and TRBJ1-3; TRBD1 matches 7 bases. Trimming took 5 bases from V and 6 from J; bases not matched to a gene: 10. Germline V lookup: CDR1 SEHNR, CDR2 FQNEAQ (reference sequence). The CDR3 length is 15 residues. The CDR3 is CASSGDSADLNTIYF. The DNA of the CDR3 is TGTGCCAGCAGCGGGGACAGCGCCGACTTAAACACCATATATTTT.

The J gene is TRBJ2-5, the V gene TRBV10-1; D may be TRBD1 (7 bases). The CDR3 runs 15 residues. The V end lost 6 bases, the J end lost 3 bases, and 17 bases lay between the germline ends. Germline values: CDR1 WNHNN, CDR2 SYGVQD (reference sequence). CDR3 residues: CASSPTTGRKETQYF. DNA for the CDR3: TGCGCCAGCAGCCCTACGACAGGGAGGAAAGAGACCCAGTACTTC.